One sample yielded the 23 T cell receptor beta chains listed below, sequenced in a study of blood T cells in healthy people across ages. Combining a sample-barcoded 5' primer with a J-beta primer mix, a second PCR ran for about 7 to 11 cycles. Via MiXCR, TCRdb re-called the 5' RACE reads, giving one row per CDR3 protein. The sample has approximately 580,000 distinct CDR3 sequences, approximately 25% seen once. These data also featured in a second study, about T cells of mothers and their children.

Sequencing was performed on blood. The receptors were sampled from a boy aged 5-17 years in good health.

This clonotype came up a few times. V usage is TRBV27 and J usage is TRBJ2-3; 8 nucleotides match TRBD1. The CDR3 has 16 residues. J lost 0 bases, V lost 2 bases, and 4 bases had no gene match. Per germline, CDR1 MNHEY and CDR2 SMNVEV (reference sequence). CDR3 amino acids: CASSLTDRASTDTQYF. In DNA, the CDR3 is TGTGCCAGCAGTTTAACGGACAGGGCCAGCACAGATACGCAGTATTTT.

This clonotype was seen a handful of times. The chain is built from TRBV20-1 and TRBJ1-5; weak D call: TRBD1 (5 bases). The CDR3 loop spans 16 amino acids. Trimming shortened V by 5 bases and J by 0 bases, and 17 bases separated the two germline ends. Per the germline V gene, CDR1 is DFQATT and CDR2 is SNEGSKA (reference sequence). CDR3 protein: CSAPLGGAYSNQPQHF. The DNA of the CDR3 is TGCAGTGCTCCTCTGGGGGGTGCTTATAGCAATCAGCCCCAGCATTTT.

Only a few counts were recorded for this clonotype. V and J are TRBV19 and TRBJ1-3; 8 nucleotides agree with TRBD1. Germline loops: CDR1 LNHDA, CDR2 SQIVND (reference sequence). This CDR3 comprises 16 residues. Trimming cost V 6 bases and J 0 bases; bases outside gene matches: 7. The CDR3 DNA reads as TGTGCCAGTAGGCGTGGGACAGGACGCTCTGGAAACACCATATATTTT. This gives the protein CASRRGTGRSGNTIYF.

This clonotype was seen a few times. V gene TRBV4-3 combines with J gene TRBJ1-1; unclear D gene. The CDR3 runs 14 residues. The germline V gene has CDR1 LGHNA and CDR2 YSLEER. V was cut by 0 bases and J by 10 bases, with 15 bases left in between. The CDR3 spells CASSQDLRSPIAFF. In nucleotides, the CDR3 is TGCGCCAGCAGCCAAGATTTGAGGAGTCCCATAGCTTTCTTT.

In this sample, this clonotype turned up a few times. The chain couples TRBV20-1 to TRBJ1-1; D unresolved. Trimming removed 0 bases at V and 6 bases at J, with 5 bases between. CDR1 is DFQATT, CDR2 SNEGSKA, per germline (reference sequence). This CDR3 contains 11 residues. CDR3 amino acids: CSARELSEAFF. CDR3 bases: TGCAGTGCTAGAGAGCTATCTGAAGCTTTCTTT.

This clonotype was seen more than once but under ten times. The chain's CDR3 is CASSSYRSIDYGYTF. The CDR3 region has the DNA TGTGCCAGCAGCTCGTACAGGTCTATCGACTATGGCTACACCTTC. The chain has TRBV11-2 and TRBJ1-2, with D perhaps TRBD1 (5 bases). This CDR3 comprises 15 residues. Per the germline V gene, CDR1 is SGHAT and CDR2 is FQNNGV. Trimming pared 4 bases from V and 3 bases from J, leaving 15 bases between.

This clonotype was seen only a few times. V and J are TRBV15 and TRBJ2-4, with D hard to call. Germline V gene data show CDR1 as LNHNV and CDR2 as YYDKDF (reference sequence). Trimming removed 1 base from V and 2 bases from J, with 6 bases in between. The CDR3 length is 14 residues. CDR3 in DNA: TGTGCCACCAGCAGAGGGGAACCCAAAAACATTCAGTACTTC. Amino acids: CATSRGEPKNIQYF.

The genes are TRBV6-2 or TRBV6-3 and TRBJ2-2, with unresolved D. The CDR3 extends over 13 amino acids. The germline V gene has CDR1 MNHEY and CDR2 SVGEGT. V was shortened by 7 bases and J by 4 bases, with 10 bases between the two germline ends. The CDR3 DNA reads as TGTGCCAGCAACCCCGAGGCCACCGGGGAGCTGTTTTTT. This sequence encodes CASNPEATGELFF.

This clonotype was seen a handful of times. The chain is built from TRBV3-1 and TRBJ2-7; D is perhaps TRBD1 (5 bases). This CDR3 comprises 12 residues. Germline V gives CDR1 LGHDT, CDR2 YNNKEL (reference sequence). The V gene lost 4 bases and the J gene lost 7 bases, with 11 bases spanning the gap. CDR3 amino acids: CASSRPTGEQYF. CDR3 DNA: TGTGCCAGCAGCCGCCCCACAGGAGAGCAGTACTTC.

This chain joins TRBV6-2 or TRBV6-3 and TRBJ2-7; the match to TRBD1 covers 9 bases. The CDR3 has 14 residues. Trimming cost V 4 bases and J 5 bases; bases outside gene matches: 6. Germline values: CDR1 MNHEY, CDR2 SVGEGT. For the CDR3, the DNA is TGTGCCAGCAGTTGGGGACAGGGCCTCAACGAGCAGTACTTC. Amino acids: CASSWGQGLNEQYF.

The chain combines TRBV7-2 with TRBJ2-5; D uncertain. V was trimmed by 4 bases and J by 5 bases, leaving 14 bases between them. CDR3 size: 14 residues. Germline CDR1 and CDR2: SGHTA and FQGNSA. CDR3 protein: CASSSGRLRETQYF. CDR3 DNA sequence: TGTGCCAGCAGCTCCGGTCGCCTTAGGGAGACCCAGTACTTC.

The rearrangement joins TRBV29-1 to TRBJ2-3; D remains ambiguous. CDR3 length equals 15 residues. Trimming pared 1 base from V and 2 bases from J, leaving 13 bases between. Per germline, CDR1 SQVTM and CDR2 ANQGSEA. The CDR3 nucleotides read TGCAGCGTTGAAGGAACTTCCTGGATCACAGATACGCAGTATTTT. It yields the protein CSVEGTSWITDTQYF.

The CDR3 sequence: CASSFRPGGSTYEQYF. The CDR3 DNA is TGTGCCAGCAGCTTTCGCCCGGGGGGGTCTACCTACGAGCAGTACTTC. V and J are TRBV7-2 and TRBJ2-7, with 8 bases fitting TRBD2. V dropped 3 bases and J dropped 2; count of bases not matched to a gene: 9. This CDR3 contains 16 residues. The germline V gene encodes CDR1 SGHTA and CDR2 FQGNSA.

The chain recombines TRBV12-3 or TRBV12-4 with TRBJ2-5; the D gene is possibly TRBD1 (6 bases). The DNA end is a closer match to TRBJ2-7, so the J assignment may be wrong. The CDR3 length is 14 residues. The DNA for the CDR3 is TGTGCCAGCAGTTTAAAACAGGGTAGTTCCGAGCAGTACTTC. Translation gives CASSLKQGSSEQYF.

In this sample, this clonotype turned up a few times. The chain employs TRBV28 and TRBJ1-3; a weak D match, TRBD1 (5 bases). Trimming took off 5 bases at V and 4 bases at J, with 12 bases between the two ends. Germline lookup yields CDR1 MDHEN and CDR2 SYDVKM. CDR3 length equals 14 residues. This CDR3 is CASSARGAGNTIYF. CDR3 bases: TGTGCCAGCAGTGCAAGGGGCGCGGGAAACACCATATATTTT.

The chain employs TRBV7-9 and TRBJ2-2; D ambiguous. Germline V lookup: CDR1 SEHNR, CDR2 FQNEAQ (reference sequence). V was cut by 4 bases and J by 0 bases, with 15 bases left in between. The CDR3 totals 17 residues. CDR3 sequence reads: CASSSNSGRPNTGELFF. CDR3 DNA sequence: TGTGCCAGCAGCTCGAACTCAGGACGTCCGAACACCGGGGAGCTGTTTTTT.

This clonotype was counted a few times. The CDR3 nucleotides read TGTGCCAGCAGCTGGGGGACTAGCGGTTTCTACGAGCAGTACTTC. Its translation is CASSWGTSGFYEQYF. The V and J genes are TRBV7-6 and TRBJ2-7, with 11 positions matching TRBD2. CDR1 is SGHVS and CDR2 is FNYEAQ in the germline V gene. Trimming at V came to 4 bases and at J to 3 bases, leaving 5 bases not matched to a gene. This CDR3 spans 15 amino acids.

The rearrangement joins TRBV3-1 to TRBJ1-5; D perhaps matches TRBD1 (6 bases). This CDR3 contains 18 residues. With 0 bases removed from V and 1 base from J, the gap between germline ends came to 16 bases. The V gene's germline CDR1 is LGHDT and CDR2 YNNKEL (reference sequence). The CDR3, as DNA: TGTGCCAGCAGCCAAGATAGGGGCCAGGGGAACAGCAATCAGCCCCAGCATTTT. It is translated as CASSQDRGQGNSNQPQHF.

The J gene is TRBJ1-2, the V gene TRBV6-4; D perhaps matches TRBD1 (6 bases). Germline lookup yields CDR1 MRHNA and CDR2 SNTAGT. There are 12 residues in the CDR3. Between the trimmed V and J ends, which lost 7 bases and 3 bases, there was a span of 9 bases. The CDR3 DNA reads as TGTGCCAGCACCGGACAGCACTATGGCTACACCTTC. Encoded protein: CASTGQHYGYTF.

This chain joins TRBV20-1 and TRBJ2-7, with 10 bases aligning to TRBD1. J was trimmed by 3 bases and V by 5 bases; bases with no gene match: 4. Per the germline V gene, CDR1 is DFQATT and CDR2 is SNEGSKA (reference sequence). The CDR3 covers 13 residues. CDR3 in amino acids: CSAGQGGHYEQYF. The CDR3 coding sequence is TGCAGTGCTGGACAGGGGGGTCACTACGAGCAGTACTTC.

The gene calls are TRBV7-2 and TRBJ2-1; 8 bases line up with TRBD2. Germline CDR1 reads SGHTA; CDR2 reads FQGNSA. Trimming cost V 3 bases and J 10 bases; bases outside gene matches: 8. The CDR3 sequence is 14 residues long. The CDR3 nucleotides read TGTGCCAGCAGCTTTTCGGGGGGGCGGGGGGAGCAGTTCTTC. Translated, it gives CASSFSGGRGEQFF.

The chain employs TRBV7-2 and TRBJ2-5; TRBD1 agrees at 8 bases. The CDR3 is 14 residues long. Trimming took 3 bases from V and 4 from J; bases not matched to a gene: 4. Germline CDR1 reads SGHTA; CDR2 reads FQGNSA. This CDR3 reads CASSLRDRGETQYF. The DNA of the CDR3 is TGTGCCAGCAGCTTGAGAGACAGGGGAGAGACCCAGTACTTC.

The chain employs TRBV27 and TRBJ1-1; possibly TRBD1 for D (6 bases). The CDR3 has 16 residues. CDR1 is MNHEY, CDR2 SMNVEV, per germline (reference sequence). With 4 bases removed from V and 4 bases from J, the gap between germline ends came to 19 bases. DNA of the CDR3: TGTGCCAGCAGTTCTTACAGGGAAATTAGGCGCACTGAAGCTTTCTTT. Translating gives CASSSYREIRRTEAFF.